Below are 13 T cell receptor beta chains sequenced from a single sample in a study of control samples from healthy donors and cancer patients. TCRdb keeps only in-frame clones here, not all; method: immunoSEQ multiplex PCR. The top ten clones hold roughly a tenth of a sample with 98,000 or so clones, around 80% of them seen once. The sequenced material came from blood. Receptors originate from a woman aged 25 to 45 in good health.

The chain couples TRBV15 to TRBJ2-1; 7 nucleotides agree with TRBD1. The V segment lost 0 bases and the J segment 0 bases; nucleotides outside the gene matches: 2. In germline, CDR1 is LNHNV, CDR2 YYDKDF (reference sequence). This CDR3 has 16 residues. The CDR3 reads CATSREPGGSYNEQFF. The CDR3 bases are TGTGCCACCAGCAGAGAACCAGGGGGCTCCTACAATGAGCAGTTCTTC. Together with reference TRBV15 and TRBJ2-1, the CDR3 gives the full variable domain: DAMVIQNPRYQVTQFGKPVTLSCSQTLNHNVMYWYQQKSSQAPKLLFHYYDKDFNNEADTPDNFQSRRPNTSFCFLDIRSPGLGDTAMYLCATSREPGGSYNEQFFGPGTRLTVL.

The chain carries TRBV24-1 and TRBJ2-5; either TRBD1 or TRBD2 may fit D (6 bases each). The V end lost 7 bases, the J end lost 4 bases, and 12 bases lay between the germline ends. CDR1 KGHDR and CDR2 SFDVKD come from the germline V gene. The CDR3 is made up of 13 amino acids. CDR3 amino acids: CATRGGFRETQYF. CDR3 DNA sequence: TGTGCCACCAGAGGGGGGTTTCGAGAGACCCAGTACTTC.

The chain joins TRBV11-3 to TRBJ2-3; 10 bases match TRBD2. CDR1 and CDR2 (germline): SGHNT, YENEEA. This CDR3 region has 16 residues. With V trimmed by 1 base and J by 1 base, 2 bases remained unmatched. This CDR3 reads CASSLGTSGGTDTQYF. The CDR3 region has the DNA TGTGCCAGCAGCTTAGGGACTAGCGGAGGCACAGATACGCAGTATTTT.

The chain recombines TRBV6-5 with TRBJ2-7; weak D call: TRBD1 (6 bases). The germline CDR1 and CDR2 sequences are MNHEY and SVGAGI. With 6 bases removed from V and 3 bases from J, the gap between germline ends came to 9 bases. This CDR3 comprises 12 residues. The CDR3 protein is CASRGQFYEQYF. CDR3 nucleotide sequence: TGTGCCAGCAGAGGACAGTTCTACGAGCAGTACTTC.

The CDR3: CANAIDRVSPGEQFF. CDR3 coding DNA: TGTGCCAACGCCATCGACAGGGTGAGCCCGGGTGAGCAGTTCTTC. The chain links TRBV10-3 to TRBJ2-1; 7 nucleotides agree with TRBD1. Germline CDR1 and CDR2: ENHRY and SYGVKD. The CDR3 runs 15 residues. V lost 10 bases and J lost 9; bases outside the gene matches: 18.

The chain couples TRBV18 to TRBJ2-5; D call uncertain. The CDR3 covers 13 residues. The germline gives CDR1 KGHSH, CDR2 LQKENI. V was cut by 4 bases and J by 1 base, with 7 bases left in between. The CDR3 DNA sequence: TGTGCCAGCTCACGAAAGCTCCAAGAGACCCAGTACTTC. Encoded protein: CASSRKLQETQYF.

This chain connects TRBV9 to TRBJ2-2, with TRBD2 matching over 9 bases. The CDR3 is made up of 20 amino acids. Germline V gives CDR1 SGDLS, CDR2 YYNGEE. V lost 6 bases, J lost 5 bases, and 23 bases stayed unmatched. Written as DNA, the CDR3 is TGTGCCAGCACCCCAATGGCGCGGGCGGGGGGGCCGTTGTGGACCGGGGAGCTGTTTTTT. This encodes CASTPMARAGGPLWTGELFF.

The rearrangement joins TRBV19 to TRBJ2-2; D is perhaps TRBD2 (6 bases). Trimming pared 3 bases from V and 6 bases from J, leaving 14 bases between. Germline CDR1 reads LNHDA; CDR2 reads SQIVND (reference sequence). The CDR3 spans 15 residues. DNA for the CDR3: TGTGCCAGTAGTATGGTCTCGGGGGTTCCCGGGGAGCTGTTTTTT. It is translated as CASSMVSGVPGELFF. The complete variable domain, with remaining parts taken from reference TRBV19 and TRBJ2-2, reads DGGITQSPKYLFRKEGQNVTLSCEQNLNHDAMYWYRQDPGQGLRLIYYSQIVNDFQKGDIAEGYSVSREKKESFPLTVTSAQKNPTAFYLCASSMVSGVPGELFFGEGSRLTVL.

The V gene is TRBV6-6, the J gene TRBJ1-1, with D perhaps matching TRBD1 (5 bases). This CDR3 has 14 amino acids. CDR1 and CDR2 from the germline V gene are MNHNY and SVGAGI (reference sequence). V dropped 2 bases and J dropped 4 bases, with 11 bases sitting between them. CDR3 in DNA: TGTGCCAGCAGTTACCTAGGGACCAGCACTGAAGCTTTCTTT. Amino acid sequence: CASSYLGTSTEAFF.

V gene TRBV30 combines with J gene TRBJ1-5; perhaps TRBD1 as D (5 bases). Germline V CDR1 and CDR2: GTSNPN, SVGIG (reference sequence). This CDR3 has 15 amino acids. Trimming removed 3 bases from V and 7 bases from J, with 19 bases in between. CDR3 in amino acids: CAWSPAGGALQPQHF. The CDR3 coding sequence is TGTGCCTGGAGCCCAGCGGGGGGAGCTTTACAGCCCCAGCATTTT.

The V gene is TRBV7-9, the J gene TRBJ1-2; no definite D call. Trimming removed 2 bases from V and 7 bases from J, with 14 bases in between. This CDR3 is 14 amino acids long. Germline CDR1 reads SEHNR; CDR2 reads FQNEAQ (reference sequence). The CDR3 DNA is TGTGCCAGCAGCTTAAGTCGGCAGGTCCTTGGCTACACCTTC. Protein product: CASSLSRQVLGYTF.

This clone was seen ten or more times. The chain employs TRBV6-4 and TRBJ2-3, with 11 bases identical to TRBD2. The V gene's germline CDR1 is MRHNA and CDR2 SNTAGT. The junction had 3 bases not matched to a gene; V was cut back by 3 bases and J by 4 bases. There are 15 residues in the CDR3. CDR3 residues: CASSETSGGSDTQYF. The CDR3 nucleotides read TGTGCCAGCAGTGAAACTAGCGGGGGCTCAGATACGCAGTATTTT.

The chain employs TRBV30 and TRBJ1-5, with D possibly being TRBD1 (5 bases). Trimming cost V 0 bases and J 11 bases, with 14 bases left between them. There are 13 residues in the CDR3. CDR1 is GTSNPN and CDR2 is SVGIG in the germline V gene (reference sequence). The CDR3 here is CAWSVPLSGTQHF. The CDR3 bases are TGTGCCTGGAGTGTACCTCTATCAGGGACCCAGCATTTT.